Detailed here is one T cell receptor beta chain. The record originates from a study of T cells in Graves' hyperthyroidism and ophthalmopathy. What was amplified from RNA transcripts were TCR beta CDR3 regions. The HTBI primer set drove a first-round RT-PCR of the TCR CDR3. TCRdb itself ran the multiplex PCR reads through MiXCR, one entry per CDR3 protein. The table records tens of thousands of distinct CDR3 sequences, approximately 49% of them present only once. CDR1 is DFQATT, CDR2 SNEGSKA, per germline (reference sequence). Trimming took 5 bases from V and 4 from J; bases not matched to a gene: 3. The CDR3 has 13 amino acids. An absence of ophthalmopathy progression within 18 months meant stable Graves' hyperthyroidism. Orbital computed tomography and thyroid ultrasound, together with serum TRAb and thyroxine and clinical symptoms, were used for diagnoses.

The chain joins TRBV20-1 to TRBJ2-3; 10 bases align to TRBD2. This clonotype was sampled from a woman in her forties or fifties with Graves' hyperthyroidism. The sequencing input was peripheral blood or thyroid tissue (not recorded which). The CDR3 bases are TGCAGTGCTCTAGCGGGAGTGTCAGATACGCAGTATTTT. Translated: CSALAGVSDTQYF.